One sample yielded the 9 T cell receptor beta chains listed below, sequenced in a study of blood T cell repertoires in COVID-19. Measured with immunoSEQ multiplex PCR; TCRdb has only the in-frame clones, and not every one. In the table there are under 200,000 clones, 76% of which are singletons. Specimen: peripheral blood. These receptor sequences come from a woman aged 80 or older with acute or convalescent COVID-19.

The chain has TRBV7-6 and TRBJ2-7, with no clear D. Germline-derived CDR1 and CDR2 are SGHVS and FNYEAQ. The CDR3 is made up of 17 amino acids. The V end was cut by 3 bases, the J end by 2 bases, with 20 bases between. This CDR3 reads CASSFYRLRGPTYEQYF. DNA of the CDR3: TGTGCCAGCAGCTTTTATCGGTTGAGAGGCCCAACCTACGAGCAGTACTTC.

This chain connects TRBV11-2 to TRBJ2-7, with unresolved D. V lost 6 bases to trimming and J lost 2 bases, with 20 bases between them. The CDR3 spans 16 residues. Germline V gene lookup returns CDR1 SGHAT and CDR2 FQNNGV. The CDR3 loop is CASRSPFRSDAYEQYF. CDR3 coding DNA: TGTGCCAGCAGGTCCCCGTTCAGGTCCGACGCCTACGAGCAGTACTTC.

The V call is TRBV27, the J call TRBJ2-7, with 13 positions matching TRBD2. CDR1 is MNHEY, CDR2 SMNVEV, per germline (reference sequence). J was trimmed by 0 bases and V by 6 bases; bases with no gene match: 5. This CDR3 is built from 16 residues. Here the CDR3 DNA reads TGTGCCAGCAGGCCGGGACTAGCGGGAAGCTCCTACGAGCAGTACTTC. Protein sequence: CASRPGLAGSSYEQYF.

Here the CDR3 DNA reads TGTGCCAGCAGTGAGCGGGAGGGCTCCGCCGCGCCTCAAGAGACCCAGTACTTC. Translated, it gives CASSEREGSAAPQETQYF. The V and J genes are TRBV6-1 and TRBJ2-5, with TRBD2 matching 9 bases. With 3 bases clipped from V and 2 bases from J, the junction kept 13 bases outside the gene matches. The CDR3 runs to 18 residues. Looked up from germline, CDR1 is MNHNS and CDR2 is SASEGT.

V is TRBV29-1 and J is TRBJ1-2, with TRBD1 matching over 10 bases. CDR3 size: 14 residues. V trimming: 7 bases; J trimming: 5 bases; junction bases outside the gene matches: 10. The germline V gene has CDR1 SQVTM and CDR2 ANQGSEA. In nucleotides, the CDR3 is TGCAGCGCCCTGACAGGGGGCTTCGGGTATGGCTACACCTTC. This encodes CSALTGGFGYGYTF. The complete variable domain, with remaining parts taken from reference TRBV29-1 and TRBJ1-2, reads SAVISQKPSRDICQRGTSLTIQCQVDSQVTMMFWYRQQPGQSLTLIATANQGSEATYESGFVIDKFPISRPNLTFSTLTVSNMSPEDSSIYLCSALTGGFGYGYTFGSGTRLTVV.

This clone was seen a handful of times. Other DNA sequences in this sample translate to the same CDR3. This chain uses TRBV6-5 with TRBJ1-5; a possible D gene is TRBD1 (5 bases). Trimming pared 0 bases from V and 7 bases from J, leaving 13 bases between. Germline-derived CDR1 and CDR2 are MNHEY and SVGAGI. The CDR3 totals 15 residues. CDR3 DNA: TGTGCCAGCAGTTACTCGTCCAGGGTGGACCAGCCCCAGCATTTT. This translates into CASSYSSRVDQPQHF.

This clone was found once. The genes are TRBV6-5 and TRBJ2-1; D is undetermined. The V gene lost 2 bases and the J gene lost 0 bases, with 11 bases spanning the gap. Germline V gene lookup returns CDR1 MNHEY and CDR2 SVGAGI. The CDR3 is 16 amino acids. CDR3 region: CASSYTPMSSYNEQFF. In DNA form, the CDR3 reads TGTGCCAGCAGTTACACTCCTATGAGCTCCTACAATGAGCAGTTCTTC.

This chain joins TRBV20-1 and TRBJ1-3; TRBD1 matches 7 bases. CDR1 and CDR2 (germline): DFQATT, SNEGSKA (reference sequence). The CDR3 sequence is 13 residues long. Trimming cost V 3 bases and J 2 bases; bases outside gene matches: 1. CDR3 protein: CSASTGAGNTIYF. CDR3 nucleotide sequence: TGCAGTGCTAGTACAGGGGCTGGAAACACCATATATTTT.

The V call is TRBV19, the J call TRBJ2-1; 7 bases are shared with TRBD1. Trimming at V came to 7 bases and at J to 8 bases, leaving 23 bases not matched to a gene. The V gene's germline CDR1 is LNHDA and CDR2 SQIVND (reference sequence). This CDR3 comprises 18 residues. The CDR3, as DNA: TGTGCCAGTAAAGAGAGGCATGCCGCGACAGGGATTAGAGATGAGCAGTTCTTC. It codes for CASKERHAATGIRDEQFF.